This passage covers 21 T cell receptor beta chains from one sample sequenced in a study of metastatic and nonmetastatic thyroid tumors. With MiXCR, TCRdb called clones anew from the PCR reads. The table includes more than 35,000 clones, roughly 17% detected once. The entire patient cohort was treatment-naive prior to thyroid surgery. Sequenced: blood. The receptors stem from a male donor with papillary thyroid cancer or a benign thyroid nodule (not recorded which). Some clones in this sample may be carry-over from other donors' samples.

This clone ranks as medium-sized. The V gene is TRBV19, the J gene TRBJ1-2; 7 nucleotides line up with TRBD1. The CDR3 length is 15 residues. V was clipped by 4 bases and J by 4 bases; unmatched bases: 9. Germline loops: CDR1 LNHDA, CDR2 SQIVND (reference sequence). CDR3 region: CASSNGGGGAYGYTF. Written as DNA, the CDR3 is TGTGCCAGTAGTAATGGAGGAGGGGGCGCCTATGGCTACACCTTC.

CDR3 sequence: CATSRASVSYGYTF. The CDR3 nucleotides read TGTGCCACCAGCAGAGCGAGCGTTTCCTATGGCTACACCTTC. The rearrangement links TRBV15 to TRBJ1-2; D is unclear. V was clipped by 1 base and J by 4 bases, with 10 bases between them. CDR3 length: 14 residues. Germline V gene lookup returns CDR1 LNHNV and CDR2 YYDKDF (reference sequence).

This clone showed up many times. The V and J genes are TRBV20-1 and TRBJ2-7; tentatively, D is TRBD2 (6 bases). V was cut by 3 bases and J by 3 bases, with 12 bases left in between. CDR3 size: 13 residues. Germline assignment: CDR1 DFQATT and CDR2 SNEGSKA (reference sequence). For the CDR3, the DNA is TGCAGTGCTAGGCCAGGAGGGATCTACGAGCAGTACTTC. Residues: CSARPGGIYEQYF.

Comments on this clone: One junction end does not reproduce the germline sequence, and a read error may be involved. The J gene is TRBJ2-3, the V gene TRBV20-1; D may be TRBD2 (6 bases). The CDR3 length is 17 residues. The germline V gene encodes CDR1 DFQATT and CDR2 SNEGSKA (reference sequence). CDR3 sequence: CSARHRRRGNFTDAQYF. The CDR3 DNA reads TGCAGTGCTAGACACCGCCGGCGGGGCAACTTCACAGATGCGCAGTATTTT.

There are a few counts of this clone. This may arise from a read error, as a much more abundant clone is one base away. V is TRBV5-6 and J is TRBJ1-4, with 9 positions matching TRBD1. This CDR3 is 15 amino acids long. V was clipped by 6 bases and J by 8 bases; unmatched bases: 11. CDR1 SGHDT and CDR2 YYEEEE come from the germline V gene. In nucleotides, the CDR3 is TGTGCCAGCATCCAACCAGACAGGGGGAGGGAAAAACTGTTTTTT. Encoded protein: CASIQPDRGREKLFF.

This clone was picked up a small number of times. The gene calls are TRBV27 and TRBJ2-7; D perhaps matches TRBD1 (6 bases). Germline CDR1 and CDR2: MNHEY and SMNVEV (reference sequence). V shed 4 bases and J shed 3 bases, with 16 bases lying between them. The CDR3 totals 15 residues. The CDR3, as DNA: TGTGCCAGCAGTTACAGGGCAGGGAATTTCTACGAGCAGTACTTC. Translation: CASSYRAGNFYEQYF.

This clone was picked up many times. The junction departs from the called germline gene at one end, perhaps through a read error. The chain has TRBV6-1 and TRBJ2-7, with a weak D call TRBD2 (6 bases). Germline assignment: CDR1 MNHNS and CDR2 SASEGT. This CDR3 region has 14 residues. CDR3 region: CASREGTVGYEQYF. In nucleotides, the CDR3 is TGTGCCAGCAGGGAAGGGACTGTCGGCTACGAGCAGTACTTC.

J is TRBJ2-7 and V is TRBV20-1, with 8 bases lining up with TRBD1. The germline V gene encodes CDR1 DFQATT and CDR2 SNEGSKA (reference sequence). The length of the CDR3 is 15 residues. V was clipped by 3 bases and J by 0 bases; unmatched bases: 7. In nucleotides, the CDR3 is TGCAGTGCTAGCCCCGGGCAGGGGGCCTCCTACGAGCAGTACTTC. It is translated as CSASPGQGASYEQYF.

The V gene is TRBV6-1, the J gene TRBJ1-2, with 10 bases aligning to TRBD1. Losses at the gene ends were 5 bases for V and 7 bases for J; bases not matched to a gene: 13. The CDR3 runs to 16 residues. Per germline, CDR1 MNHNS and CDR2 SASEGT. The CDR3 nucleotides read TGTGCCAGCAGTCCTTTTTCGACAGGGGGCGCCGGTGGCTACACCTTC. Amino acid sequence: CASSPFSTGGAGGYTF.

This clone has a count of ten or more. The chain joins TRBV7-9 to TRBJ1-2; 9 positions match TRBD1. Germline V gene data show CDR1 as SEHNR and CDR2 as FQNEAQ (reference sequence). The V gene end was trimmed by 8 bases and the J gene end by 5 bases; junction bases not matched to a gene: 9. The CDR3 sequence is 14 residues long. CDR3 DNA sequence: TGTGCCAGCGCTCAACAGGGGGCGGTTTATGGCTACACCTTC. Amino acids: CASAQQGAVYGYTF.

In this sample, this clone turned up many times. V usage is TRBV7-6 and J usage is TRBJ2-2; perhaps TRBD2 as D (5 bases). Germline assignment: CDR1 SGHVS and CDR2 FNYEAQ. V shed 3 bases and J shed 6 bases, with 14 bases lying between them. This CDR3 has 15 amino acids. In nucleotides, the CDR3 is TGTGCCAGCAGCTTGAGTTTAGGAGGCCCCGGGGAGCTGTTTTTT. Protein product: CASSLSLGGPGELFF.

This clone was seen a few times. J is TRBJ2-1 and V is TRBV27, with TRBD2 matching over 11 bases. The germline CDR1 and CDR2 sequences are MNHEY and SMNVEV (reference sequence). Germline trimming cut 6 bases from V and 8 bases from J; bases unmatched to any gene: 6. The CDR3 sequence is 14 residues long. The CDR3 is CASRLAGVEYEQFF. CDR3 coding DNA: TGTGCCAGCAGACTAGCGGGAGTAGAATATGAGCAGTTCTTC.

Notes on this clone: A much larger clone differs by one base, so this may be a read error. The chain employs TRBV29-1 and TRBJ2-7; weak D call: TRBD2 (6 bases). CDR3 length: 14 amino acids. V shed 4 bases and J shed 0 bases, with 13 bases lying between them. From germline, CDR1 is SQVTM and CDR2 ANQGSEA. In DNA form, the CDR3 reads TGCAGCGTTGGGACTATCGGGAGCTCCTACGAGCAGTACTTC. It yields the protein CSVGTIGSSYEQYF.

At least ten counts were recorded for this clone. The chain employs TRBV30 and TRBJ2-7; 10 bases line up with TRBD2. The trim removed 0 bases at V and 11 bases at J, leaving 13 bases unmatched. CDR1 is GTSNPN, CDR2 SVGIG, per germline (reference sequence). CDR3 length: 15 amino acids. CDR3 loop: CAWSVPIAGGTVEYF. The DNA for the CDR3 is TGTGCCTGGAGTGTACCTATAGCGGGAGGTACGGTAGAGTACTTC.

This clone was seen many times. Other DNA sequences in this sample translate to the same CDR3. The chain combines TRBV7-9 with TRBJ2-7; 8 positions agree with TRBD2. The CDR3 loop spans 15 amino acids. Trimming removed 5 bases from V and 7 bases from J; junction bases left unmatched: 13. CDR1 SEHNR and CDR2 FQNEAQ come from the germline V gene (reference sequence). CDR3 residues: CASSPGGAGLGEQYF. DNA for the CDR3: TGTGCCAGCAGCCCGGGGGGGGCGGGACTTGGGGAGCAGTACTTC.

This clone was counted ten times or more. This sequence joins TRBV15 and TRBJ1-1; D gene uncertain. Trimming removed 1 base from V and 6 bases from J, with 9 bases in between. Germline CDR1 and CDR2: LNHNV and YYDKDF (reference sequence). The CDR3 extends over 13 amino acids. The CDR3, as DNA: TGTGCCACCAGCAGAGTTACCGGAGCTGAAGCTTTCTTT. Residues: CATSRVTGAEAFF.

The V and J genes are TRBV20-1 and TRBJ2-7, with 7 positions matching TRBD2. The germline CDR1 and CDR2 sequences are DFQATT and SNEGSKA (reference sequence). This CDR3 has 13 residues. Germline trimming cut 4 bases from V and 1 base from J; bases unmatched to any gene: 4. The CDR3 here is CSAKRDYSYEQYF. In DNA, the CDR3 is TGCAGTGCTAAACGGGACTATTCCTACGAGCAGTACTTC.

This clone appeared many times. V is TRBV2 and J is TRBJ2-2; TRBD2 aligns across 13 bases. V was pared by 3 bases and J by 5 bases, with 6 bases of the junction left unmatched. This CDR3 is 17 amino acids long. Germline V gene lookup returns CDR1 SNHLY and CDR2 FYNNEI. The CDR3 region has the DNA TGTGCCAGCAGTGACTCGGGACTAGCGGGACTGACCGGGGAGCTGTTTTTT. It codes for CASSDSGLAGLTGELFF.

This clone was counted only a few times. The CDR3 reads CASSLGQRGTQYF. The CDR3 nucleotides read TGCGCCAGCAGCTTGGGGCAGCGCGGGACCCAGTACTTC. The V and J genes are TRBV5-1 and TRBJ2-5, with D hard to call. Germline CDR1 is SGHRS and CDR2 is YFSETQ. V was clipped by 0 bases and J by 7 bases, with 10 bases between them. This CDR3 has 13 residues.

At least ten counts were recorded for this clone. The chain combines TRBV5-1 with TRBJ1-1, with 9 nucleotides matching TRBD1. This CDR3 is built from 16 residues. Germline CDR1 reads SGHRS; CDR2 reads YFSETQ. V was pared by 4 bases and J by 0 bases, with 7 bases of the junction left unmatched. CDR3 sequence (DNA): TGCGCCAGCAGCCAAGTGACAGGGGGATTGAACACTGAAGCTTTCTTT. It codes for CASSQVTGGLNTEAFF.

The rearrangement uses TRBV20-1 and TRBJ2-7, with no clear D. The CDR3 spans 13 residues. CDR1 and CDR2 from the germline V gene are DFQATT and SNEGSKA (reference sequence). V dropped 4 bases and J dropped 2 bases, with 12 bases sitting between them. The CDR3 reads CSAIEKSTYEQYF. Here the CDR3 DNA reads TGCAGTGCTATAGAAAAGTCCACCTACGAGCAGTACTTC.